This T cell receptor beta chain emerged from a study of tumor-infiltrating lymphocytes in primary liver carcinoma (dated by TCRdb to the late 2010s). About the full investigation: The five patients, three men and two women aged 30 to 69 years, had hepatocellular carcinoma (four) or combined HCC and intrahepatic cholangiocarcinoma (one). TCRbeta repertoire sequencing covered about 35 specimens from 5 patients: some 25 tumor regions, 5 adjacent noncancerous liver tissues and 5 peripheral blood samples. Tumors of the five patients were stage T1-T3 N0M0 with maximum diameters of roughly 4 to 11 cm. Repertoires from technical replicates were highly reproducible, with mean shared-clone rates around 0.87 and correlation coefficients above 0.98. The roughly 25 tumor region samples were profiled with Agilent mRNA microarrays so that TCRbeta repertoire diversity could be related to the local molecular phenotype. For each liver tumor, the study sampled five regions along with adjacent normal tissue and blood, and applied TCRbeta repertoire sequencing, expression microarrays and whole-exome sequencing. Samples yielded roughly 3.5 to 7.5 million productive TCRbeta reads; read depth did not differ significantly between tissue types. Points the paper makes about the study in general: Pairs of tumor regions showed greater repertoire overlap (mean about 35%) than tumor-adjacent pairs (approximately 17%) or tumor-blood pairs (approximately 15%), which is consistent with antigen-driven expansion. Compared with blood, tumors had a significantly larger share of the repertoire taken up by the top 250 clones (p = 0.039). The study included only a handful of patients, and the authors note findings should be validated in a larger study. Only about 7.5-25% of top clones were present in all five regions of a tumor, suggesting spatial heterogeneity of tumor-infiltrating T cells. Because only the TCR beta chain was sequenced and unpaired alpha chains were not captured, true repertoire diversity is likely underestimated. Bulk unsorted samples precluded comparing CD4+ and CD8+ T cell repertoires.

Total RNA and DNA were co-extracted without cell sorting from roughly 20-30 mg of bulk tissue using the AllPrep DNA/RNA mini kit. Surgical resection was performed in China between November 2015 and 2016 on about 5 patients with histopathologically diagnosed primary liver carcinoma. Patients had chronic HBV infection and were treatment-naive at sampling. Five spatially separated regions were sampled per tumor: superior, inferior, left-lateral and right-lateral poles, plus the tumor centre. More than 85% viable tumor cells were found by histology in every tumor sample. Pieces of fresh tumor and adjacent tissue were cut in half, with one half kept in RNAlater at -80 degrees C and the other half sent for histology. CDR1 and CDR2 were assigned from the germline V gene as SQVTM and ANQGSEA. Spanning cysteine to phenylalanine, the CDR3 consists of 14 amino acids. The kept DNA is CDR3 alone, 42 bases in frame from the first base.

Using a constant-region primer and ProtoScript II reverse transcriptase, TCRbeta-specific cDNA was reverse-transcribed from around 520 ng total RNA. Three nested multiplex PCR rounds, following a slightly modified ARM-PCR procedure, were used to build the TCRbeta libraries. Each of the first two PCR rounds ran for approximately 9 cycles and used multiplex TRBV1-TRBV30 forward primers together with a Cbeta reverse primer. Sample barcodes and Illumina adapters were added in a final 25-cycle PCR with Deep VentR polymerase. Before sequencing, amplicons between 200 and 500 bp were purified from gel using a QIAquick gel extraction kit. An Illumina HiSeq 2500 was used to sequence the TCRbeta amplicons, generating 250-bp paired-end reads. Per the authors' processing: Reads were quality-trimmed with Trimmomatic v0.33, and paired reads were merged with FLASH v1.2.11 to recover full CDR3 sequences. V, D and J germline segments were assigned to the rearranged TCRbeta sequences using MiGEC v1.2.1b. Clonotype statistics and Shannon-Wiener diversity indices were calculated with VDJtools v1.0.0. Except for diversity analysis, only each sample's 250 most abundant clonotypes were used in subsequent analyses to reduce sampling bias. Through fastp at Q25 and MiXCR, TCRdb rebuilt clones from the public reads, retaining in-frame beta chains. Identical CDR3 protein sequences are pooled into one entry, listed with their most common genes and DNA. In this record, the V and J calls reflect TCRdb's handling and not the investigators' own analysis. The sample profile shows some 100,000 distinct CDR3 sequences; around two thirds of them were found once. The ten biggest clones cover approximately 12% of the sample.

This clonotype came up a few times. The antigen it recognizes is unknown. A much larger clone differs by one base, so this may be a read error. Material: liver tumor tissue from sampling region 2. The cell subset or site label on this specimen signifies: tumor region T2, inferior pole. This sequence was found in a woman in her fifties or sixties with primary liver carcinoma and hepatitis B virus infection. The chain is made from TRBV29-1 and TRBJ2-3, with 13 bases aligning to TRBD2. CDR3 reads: CNVGLAGVVDTQYF. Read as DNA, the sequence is TGCAACGTCGGACTAGCGGGAGTGGTAGATACGCAGTATTTT.